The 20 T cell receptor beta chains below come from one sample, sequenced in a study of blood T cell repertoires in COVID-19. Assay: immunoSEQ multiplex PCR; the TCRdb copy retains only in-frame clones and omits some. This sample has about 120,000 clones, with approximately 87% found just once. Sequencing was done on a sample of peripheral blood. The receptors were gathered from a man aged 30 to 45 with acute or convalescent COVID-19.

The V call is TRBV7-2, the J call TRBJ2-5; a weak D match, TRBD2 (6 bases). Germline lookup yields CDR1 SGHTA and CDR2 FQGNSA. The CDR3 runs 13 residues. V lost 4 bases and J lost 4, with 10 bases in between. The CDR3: CASSSDYLETQYF. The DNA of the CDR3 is TGTGCCAGCAGCTCGGACTATCTAGAGACCCAGTACTTC. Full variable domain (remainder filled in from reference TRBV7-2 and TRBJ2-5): GAGVSQSPSNKVTEKGKDVELRCDPISGHTALYWYRQSLGQGLEFLIYFQGNSAPDKSGLPSDRFSAERTGGSVSTLTIQRTQQEDSAVYLCASSSDYLETQYFGPGTRLLVL.

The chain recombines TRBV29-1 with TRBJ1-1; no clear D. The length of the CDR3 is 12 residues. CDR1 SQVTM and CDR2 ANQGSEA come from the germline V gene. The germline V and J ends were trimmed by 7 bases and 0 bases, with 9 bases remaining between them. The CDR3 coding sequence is TGCAGCGCCGGTACAGTGAACACTGAAGCTTTCTTT. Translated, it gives CSAGTVNTEAFF.

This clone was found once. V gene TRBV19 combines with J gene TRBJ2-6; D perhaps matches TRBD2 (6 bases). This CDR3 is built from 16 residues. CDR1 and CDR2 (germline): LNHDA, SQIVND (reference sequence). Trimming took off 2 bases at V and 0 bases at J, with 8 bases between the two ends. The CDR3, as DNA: TGTGCCAGTAGTATAAGGGGAGGCTCTGGGGCCAACGTCCTGACTTTC. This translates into CASSIRGGSGANVLTF. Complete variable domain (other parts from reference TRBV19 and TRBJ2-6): DGGITQSPKYLFRKEGQNVTLSCEQNLNHDAMYWYRQDPGQGLRLIYYSQIVNDFQKGDIAEGYSVSREKKESFPLTVTSAQKNPTAFYLCASSIRGGSGANVLTFGAGSRLTVL.

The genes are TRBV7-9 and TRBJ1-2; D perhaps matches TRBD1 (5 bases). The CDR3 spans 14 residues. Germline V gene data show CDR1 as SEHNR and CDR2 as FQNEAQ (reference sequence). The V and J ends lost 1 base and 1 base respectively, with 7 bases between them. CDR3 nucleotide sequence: TGTGCCAGCAGCTTAGGGGGCGGTAACTATGGCTACACCTTC. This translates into CASSLGGGNYGYTF. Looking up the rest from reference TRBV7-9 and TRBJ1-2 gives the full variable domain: DTGVSQNPRHKITKRGQNVTFRCDPISEHNRLYWYRQTLGQGPEFLTYFQNEAQLEKSRLLSDRFSAERPKGSFSTLEIQRTEQGDSAMYLCASSLGGGNYGYTFGSGTRLTVV.

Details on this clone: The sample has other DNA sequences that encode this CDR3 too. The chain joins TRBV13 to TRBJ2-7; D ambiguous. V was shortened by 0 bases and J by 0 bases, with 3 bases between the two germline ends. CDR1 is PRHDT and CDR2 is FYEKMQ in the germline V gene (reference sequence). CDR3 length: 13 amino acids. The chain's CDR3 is CASSLGSSYEQYV. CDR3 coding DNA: TGTGCCAGCAGCTTAGGGAGCTCCTACGAGCAGTACGTC.

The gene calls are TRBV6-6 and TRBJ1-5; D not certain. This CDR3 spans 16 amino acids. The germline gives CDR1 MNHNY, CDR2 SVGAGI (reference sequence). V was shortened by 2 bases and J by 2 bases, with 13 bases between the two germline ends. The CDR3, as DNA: TGTGCCAGCAGTTACGAGGCCCCGAGGGGCAATCAGCCCCAGCATTTT. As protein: CASSYEAPRGNQPQHF.

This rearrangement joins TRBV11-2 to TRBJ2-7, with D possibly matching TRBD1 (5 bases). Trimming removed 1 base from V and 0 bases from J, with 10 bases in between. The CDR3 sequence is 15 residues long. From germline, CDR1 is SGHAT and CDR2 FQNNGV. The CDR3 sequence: CASSLGTSSSYEQYF. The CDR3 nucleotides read TGTGCCAGCAGCTTAGGGACATCGAGCTCCTACGAGCAGTACTTC.

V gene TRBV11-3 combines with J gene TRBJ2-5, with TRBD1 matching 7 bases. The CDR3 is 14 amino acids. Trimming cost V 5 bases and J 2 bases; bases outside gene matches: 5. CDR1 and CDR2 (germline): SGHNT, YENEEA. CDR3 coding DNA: TGTGCCAGCAGCGACCGACAGGGACAAGAGACCCAGTACTTC. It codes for CASSDRQGQETQYF.

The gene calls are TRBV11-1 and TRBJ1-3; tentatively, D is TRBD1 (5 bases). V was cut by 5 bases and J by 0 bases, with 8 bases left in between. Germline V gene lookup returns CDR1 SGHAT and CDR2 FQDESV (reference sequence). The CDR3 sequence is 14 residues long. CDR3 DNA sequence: TGTGCCAGCAGCGGGACTCGCTCTGGAAACACCATATATTTT. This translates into CASSGTRSGNTIYF.

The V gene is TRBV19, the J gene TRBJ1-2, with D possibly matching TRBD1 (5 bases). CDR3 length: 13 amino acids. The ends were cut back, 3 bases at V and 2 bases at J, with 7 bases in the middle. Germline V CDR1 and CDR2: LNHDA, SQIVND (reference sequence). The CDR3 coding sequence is TGTGCCAGTAGTATTACAGGCAACTATGGCTACACCTTC. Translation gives CASSITGNYGYTF. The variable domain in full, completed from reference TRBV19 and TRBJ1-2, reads DGGITQSPKYLFRKEGQNVTLSCEQNLNHDAMYWYRQDPGQGLRLIYYSQIVNDFQKGDIAEGYSVSREKKESFPLTVTSAQKNPTAFYLCASSITGNYGYTFGSGTRLTVV.

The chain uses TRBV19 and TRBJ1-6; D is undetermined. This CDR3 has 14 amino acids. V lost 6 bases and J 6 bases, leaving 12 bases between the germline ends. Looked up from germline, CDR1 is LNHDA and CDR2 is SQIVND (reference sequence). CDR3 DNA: TGTGCCAGTAGGCCCTTGACGGGTAATTCACCCCTCCACTTT. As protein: CASRPLTGNSPLHF.

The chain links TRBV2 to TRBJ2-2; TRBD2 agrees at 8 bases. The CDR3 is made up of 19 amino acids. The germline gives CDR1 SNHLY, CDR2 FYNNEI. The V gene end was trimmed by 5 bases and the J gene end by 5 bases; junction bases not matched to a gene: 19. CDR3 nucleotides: TGTGCCAGCAGTTCTCGGAGAGCCCAAGCGGGGGCAACTACCGGGGAGCTGTTTTTT. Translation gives CASSSRRAQAGATTGELFF.

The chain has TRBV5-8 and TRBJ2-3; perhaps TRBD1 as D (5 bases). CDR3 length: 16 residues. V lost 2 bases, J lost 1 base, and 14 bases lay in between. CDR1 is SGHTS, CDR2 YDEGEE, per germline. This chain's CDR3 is CASSFDSFLGTDTQYF. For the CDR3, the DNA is TGTGCCAGCAGCTTTGACAGTTTCCTTGGCACAGATACGCAGTATTTT. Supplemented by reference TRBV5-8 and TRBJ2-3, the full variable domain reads EAGVTQSPTHLIKTRGQQATLRCSPISGHTSVYWYQQALGLGLQFLLWYDEGEERNRGNFPPRFSGRQFPNYSSELNVNALELEDSALYLCASSFDSFLGTDTQYFGPGTRLTVL.

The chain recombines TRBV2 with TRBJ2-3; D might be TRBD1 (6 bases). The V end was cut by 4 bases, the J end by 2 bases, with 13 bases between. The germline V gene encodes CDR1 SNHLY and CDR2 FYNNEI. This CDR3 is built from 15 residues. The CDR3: CASSGPTGNTDTQYF. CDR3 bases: TGTGCCAGCAGTGGTCCGACAGGAAACACAGATACGCAGTATTTT. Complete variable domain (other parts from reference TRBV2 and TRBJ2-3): EPEVTQTPSHQVTQMGQEVILRCVPISNHLYFYWYRQILGQKVEFLVSFYNNEISEKSEIFDDQFSVERPDGSNFTLKIRSTKLEDSAMYFCASSGPTGNTDTQYFGPGTRLTVL.

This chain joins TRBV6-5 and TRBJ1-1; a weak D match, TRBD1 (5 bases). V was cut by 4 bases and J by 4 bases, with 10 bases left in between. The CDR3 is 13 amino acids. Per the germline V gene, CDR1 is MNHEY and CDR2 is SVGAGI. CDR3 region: CASSWGVGTEAFF. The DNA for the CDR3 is TGTGCCAGCAGTTGGGGGGTGGGCACTGAAGCTTTCTTT.

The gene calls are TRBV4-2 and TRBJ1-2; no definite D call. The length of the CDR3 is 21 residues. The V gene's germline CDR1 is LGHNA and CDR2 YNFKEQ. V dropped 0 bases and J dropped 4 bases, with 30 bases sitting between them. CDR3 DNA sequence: TGTGCCAGCAGCCAAGATCTCCCGATTGGACTGGGCGGGCCTATTAGCTATGGCTACACCTTC. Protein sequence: CASSQDLPIGLGGPISYGYTF.

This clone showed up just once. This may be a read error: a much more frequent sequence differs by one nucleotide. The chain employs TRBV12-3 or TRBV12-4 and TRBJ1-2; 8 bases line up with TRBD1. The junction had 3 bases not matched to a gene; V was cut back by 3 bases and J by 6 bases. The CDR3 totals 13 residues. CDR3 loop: CASSFSGGDGYTF. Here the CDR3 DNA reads TGTGCCAGCAGTTTTTCAGGGGGCGATGGCTACACCTTC.

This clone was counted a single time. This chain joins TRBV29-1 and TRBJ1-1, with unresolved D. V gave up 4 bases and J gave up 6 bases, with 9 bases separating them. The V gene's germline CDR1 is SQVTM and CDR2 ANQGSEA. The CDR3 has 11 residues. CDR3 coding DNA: TGCAGCGTTGTACGGGGATCTGAAGCTTTCTTT. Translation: CSVVRGSEAFF. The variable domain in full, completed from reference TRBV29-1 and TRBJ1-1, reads SAVISQKPSRDICQRGTSLTIQCQVDSQVTMMFWYRQQPGQSLTLIATANQGSEATYESGFVIDKFPISRPNLTFSTLTVSNMSPEDSSIYLCSVVRGSEAFFGQGTRLTVV.

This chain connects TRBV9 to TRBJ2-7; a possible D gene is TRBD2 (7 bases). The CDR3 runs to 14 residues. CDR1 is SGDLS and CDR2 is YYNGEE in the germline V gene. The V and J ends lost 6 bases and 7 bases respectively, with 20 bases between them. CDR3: CASTEGDYPSEQYF. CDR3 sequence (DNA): TGTGCCAGCACCGAGGGGGACTACCCCTCGGAGCAGTACTTC.

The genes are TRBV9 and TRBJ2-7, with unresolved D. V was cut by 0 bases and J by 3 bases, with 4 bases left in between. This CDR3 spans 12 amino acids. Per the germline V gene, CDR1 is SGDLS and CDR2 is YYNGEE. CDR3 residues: CASSVGSYEQYV. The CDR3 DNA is TGTGCCAGCAGCGTAGGCAGCTACGAGCAGTACGTC.